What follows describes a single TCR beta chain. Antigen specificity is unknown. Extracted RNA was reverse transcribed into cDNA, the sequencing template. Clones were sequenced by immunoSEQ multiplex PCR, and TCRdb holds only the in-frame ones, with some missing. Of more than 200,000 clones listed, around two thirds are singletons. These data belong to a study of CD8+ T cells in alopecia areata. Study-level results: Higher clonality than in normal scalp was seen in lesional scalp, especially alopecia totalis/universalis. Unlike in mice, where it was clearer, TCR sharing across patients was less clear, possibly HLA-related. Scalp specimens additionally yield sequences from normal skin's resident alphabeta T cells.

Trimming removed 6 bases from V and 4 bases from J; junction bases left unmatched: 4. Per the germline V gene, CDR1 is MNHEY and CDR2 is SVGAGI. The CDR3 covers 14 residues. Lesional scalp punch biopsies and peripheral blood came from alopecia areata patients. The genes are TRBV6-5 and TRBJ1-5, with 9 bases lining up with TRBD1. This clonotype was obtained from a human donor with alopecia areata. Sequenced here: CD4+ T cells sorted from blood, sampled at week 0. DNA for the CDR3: TGTGCCAGCAGCCCCGGGACAGGGAATCAGCCCCAGCATTTT. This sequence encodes CASSPGTGNQPQHF.